This is a list of T cell receptor beta chains from one sample in a study of control samples from healthy donors and cancer patients. Sequencing was performed with immunoSEQ multiplex PCR; in TCRdb, only in-frame clones are kept and a portion is missing. The sample shows about 150,000 clones, about 93% of them seen only once. The sequenced sample consisted of blood. These receptor sequences come from a man aged 50 to 60 in good health. Each CDR3 is given with its conserved first and last residue. D genes are given only for firm matches. Some rows have no size entry. The others give once, few or many, or a class for an expanded clone.

>TRBJ2-2|.|TRBD1|TRBV19
CASSLQGASGELFF
TGTGCCAGTAGTTTACAGGGGGCCTCCGGGGAGCTGTTTTTT
>TRBJ2-7|.|.|TRBV5-6
CASSLAMTYEQYF
TGTGCCAGCAGCTTGGCCATGACCTACGAGCAGTACTTC
>TRBJ2-3|.|.|TRBV20-1
CSAIGTDTQYF
TGCAGTGCTATAGGGACAGATACGCAGTATTTT
>TRBJ2-7|.|TRBD2|TRBV5-1
CASSSHRTSGRGGNEQYF
TGCGCCAGCAGCTCCCACAGGACTAGCGGGAGGGGGGGCAACGAGCAGTACTTC
>TRBJ2-7|once|TRBD2|TRBV28
CASRKGGSSYEQYF
TGTGCCAGCAGGAAGGGAGGGAGTTCATACGAGCAGTACTTC
>TRBJ2-1|.|.|TRBV1
CTSNLGGHYYNEQFF
TGCACCAGTAATCTAGGGGGCCATTACTACAATGAGCAGTTCTTC
>TRBJ2-3|few|.|TRBV11-2
CASSPIRHTDTQYF
TGTGCCAGCAGCCCCATCCGCCACACAGATACGCAGTATTTT
>TRBJ2-5|.|.|TRBV11-2
CASSLRRAQETQYF
TGTGCCAGCAGCTTAAGGAGGGCACAAGAGACCCAGTACTTC
>TRBJ2-3|.|.|TRBV5-6
CASSLVLLSRDTQYF
TGTGCCAGCAGCTTGGTATTACTATCTAGAGATACGCAGTATTTT
>TRBJ2-7|once|TRBD2|TRBV3-1/TRBV3-2
CASSRLAGGSSYEQYF
TGTGCCAGCAGCCGGTTAGCGGGAGGGTCCTCCTACGAGCAGTACTTC
>TRBJ1-1|.|.|TRBV28
CASLKQGRTEAFF
TGTGCCAGCCTTAAACAGGGAAGGACTGAAGCTTTCTTT
>TRBJ2-1|.|TRBD2|TRBV5-1
CASTLGLAGVEQFF
TGCGCCAGTACCTTGGGACTAGCGGGAGTTGAGCAGTTCTTC
>TRBJ1-1|.|.|TRBV27
CASSFLGSQANTEAFF
TGTGCCAGCAGTTTTCTCGGGTCCCAGGCGAACACTGAAGCTTTCTTT
>TRBJ2-5|.|TRBD2|TRBV3-1/TRBV3-2
CASSSHPGLAGIGETQYF
TGTGCCAGCAGCTCGCACCCGGGACTAGCGGGAATTGGGGAGACCCAGTACTTC
>TRBJ1-2|.|.|TRBV19
CASSIGRGPYGYTF
TGTGCCAGTAGTATAGGAAGGGGACCCTATGGCTACACCTTC
>TRBJ1-1|.|TRBD1|TRBV7-9
CASSLATLDRATNVAFF
TGTGCCAGCAGCTTAGCGACCCTGGACAGGGCCACCAATGTGGCTTTCTTT
>TRBJ2-2|.|TRBD2|TRBV27
CASSGTSVGELFF
TGTGCCAGCAGCGGGACTAGCGTCGGGGAGCTGTTTTTT
>TRBJ2-7|.|TRBD2|TRBV11-2
CASSLAGTSLYEQYF
TGTGCCAGCAGCTTAGCGGGGACTAGCCTCTACGAGCAGTACTTC
>TRBJ1-6|.|TRBD1|TRBV6-5
CASKPDRAVLFLHF
TGTGCCAGTAAACCGGACAGGGCCGTACTTTTCCTCCACTTT
>TRBJ2-7|.|.|TRBV19
CASSMTGSYEQYF
TGTGCCAGTAGTATGACGGGCTCCTACGAGCAGTACTTC
>TRBJ2-3|.|TRBD2|TRBV27
CASSTGLAGTRTDTQYF
TGTGCCAGCAGTACGGGACTAGCGGGAACAAGGACAGATACGCAGTATTTT